The 28 T cell receptor beta chains given below trace back to one sample, sequenced in a study of T cells in Graves' hyperthyroidism and ophthalmopathy. Authors of the study amplified TCR beta CDR3 regions from RNA transcripts. HTBI primers drove first-round RT-PCR of the TCR CDR3. One entry per CDR3 protein, called by TCRdb with MiXCR from the multiplex PCR reads. The table has around 520,000 distinct CDR3 sequences, roughly 25% seen once; the top ten hold about 11%. Sequenced material: blood. All receptors derive from a woman in her 30s with Graves' ophthalmopathy.

The V and J genes are TRBV6-5 and TRBJ1-3; 7 nucleotides line up with TRBD1. CDR3 length: 16 residues. Trimming cost V 2 bases and J 0 bases; bases outside gene matches: 4. CDR1 and CDR2 from the germline V gene are MNHEY and SVGAGI. This CDR3 reads CASSYNRDSSGNTIYF. The CDR3 region has the DNA TGTGCCAGCAGTTACAACCGGGACAGCTCTGGAAACACCATATATTTT.

This clonotype was seen more than once but under ten times. The chain combines TRBV4-3 with TRBJ2-7; D is tentatively TRBD1 or TRBD2 (5 bases each). There are 15 residues in the CDR3. V was shortened by 6 bases and J by 0 bases, with 15 bases between the two germline ends. CDR1 and CDR2 (germline): LGHNA, YSLEER. DNA for the CDR3: TGCGCCAGCAGTCCTAGCCGTGACAGCTCCTACGAGCAGTACTTC. This gives the protein CASSPSRDSSYEQYF.

The chain uses TRBV6-5 and TRBJ2-7, with TRBD1 matching 10 bases. CDR3 length equals 15 residues. After removal of 3 bases from V and 3 bases from J, the junction contained 5 bases not matched to a gene. CDR1 and CDR2 (germline): MNHEY, SVGAGI. The CDR3 loop is CASSYRGQGIYEQYF. CDR3 nucleotides: TGTGCCAGCAGTTATAGGGGACAGGGGATCTACGAGCAGTACTTC.

This clonotype was seen repeatedly, ten times or more. The chain is built from TRBV19 and TRBJ1-1; the D gene is possibly TRBD1 (6 bases). With 5 bases removed from V and 1 base from J, the gap between germline ends came to 11 bases. The length of the CDR3 is 14 residues. Germline loops: CDR1 LNHDA, CDR2 SQIVND (reference sequence). The CDR3, as DNA: TGTGCCAGTAGTGTGACGGGGGCGAACACTGAAGCTTTCTTT. Its protein product is CASSVTGANTEAFF.

This clonotype showed up many times. The V gene is TRBV2, the J gene TRBJ2-5; D tentatively fits TRBD1 or TRBD2 (5 bases each). The V gene lost 4 bases and the J gene lost 2 bases, with 14 bases spanning the gap. The CDR3 is 15 amino acids. Germline V gene sequence: CDR1 SNHLY, CDR2 FYNNEI. The CDR3 loop is CASSGLGGGQETQYF. The DNA of the CDR3 is TGTGCCAGCAGTGGCCTTGGTGGGGGACAAGAGACCCAGTACTTC. Full variable domain (rest looked up from reference TRBV2 and TRBJ2-5): EPEVTQTPSHQVTQMGQEVILRCVPISNHLYFYWYRQILGQKVEFLVSFYNNEISEKSEIFDDQFSVERPDGSNFTLKIRSTKLEDSAMYFCASSGLGGGQETQYFGPGTRLLVL.

This clonotype was picked up many times. CDR3 sequence reads: CASSILGNLQETQYF. CDR3 DNA sequence: TGTGCCAGCAGCATCCTGGGCAACTTACAAGAGACCCAGTACTTC. J is TRBJ2-5 and V is TRBV12-3 or TRBV12-4; D gene uncertain. CDR3 size: 15 residues. The V and J ends lost 6 bases and 2 bases respectively, with 16 bases between them.

This clonotype was recorded at least ten times. This chain uses TRBV5-1 with TRBJ2-2; 12 bases align to TRBD1. This CDR3 comprises 16 residues. Unmatched junction bases numbered 5, after V lost 4 bases and J lost 4 bases. The germline gives CDR1 SGHRS, CDR2 YFSETQ. CDR3 sequence reads: CASSEGQGAVTGELFF. The CDR3 DNA is TGCGCCAGCAGCGAGGGACAGGGGGCGGTCACCGGGGAGCTGTTTTTT.

This clonotype has ten or more counts. The gene calls are TRBV4-3 and TRBJ2-5; no clear D gene. This CDR3 is built from 15 residues. Germline assignment: CDR1 LGHNA and CDR2 YSLEER. The V gene lost 0 bases and the J gene lost 5 bases, with 13 bases spanning the gap. This CDR3 is CASSQDLGLGETQYF. In nucleotides, the CDR3 is TGCGCCAGCAGCCAAGATCTGGGCCTAGGGGAGACCCAGTACTTC.

This clonotype was counted ten times or more. The genes are TRBV6-1 and TRBJ1-1; D not certain. Trimming shortened V by 6 bases and J by 3 bases, and 14 bases separated the two germline ends. The length of the CDR3 is 14 residues. The V gene's germline CDR1 is MNHNS and CDR2 SASEGT. The CDR3 DNA sequence: TGTGCCAGCAGACTAGAGCCGTGGGACACTGAAGCTTTCTTT. Its protein product is CASRLEPWDTEAFF.

This clonotype has at least ten counts. V gene TRBV15 combines with J gene TRBJ1-5; D perhaps matches TRBD1 (5 bases). Germline-derived CDR1 and CDR2 are LNHNV and YYDKDF (reference sequence). This CDR3 is 16 amino acids long. Deletions cut 6 bases from V and 2 bases from J, with 17 bases between. The CDR3 DNA follows: TGTGCCACCAGTCGTTGGGGGGATTCGGGCAATCAGCCCCAGCATTTT. Translating it yields CATSRWGDSGNQPQHF.

This clonotype was observed at least ten times. The V gene is TRBV27, the J gene TRBJ1-1; 7 nucleotides line up with TRBD1. The CDR3 runs to 13 residues. V gave up 8 bases and J gave up 2 bases; unmatched junction bases: 5. The germline V gene has CDR1 MNHEY and CDR2 SMNVEV (reference sequence). The CDR3 DNA sequence: TGTGCCAGCGCGGGACAGTCCAACACTGAAGCTTTCTTT. Translating it yields CASAGQSNTEAFF.

This chain uses TRBV20-1 with TRBJ2-5, with D tentatively TRBD2 (6 bases). Germline CDR1 and CDR2: DFQATT and SNEGSKA (reference sequence). V lost 0 bases, J lost 5 bases, and 16 bases lay in between. The CDR3 sequence is 15 residues long. The CDR3 is CSARDRVLASETQYF. In nucleotides, the CDR3 is TGCAGTGCTAGAGATCGAGTACTAGCCAGTGAGACCCAGTACTTC.

As to this clonotype: One end of the junction fails to match germline, which may point to a read error. The chain couples TRBV12-3 or TRBV12-4 to TRBJ1-1; TRBD1 might be the D (6 bases). This CDR3 has 16 residues. The CDR3 spells CASTSGGAWGNTEACF. For the CDR3, the DNA is TGTGCCAGCACCTCGGGGGGGGCCTGGGGGAACACTGAAGCTTGCTTT.

This clonotype was recorded at least ten times. The rearrangement joins TRBV20-1 to TRBJ2-5; the match to TRBD1 covers 11 bases. The CDR3 consists of 15 residues. Trimming at V came to 7 bases and at J to 2 bases, leaving 9 bases not matched to a gene. Looked up from germline, CDR1 is DFQATT and CDR2 is SNEGSKA (reference sequence). CDR3 sequence: CSVSWTGGSQETQYF. In nucleotides, the CDR3 is TGCAGTGTTAGCTGGACAGGGGGCTCACAAGAGACCCAGTACTTC.

This clonotype was counted many times. The chain is built from TRBV5-1 and TRBJ1-6, with 8 bases that match TRBD1. The junction had 2 bases not matched to a gene; V was cut back by 3 bases and J by 6 bases. The CDR3 spans 14 residues. Germline CDR1 SGHRS, CDR2 YFSETQ. The CDR3 region is CASSWDRLNSPLHF. The CDR3 DNA is TGCGCCAGCAGCTGGGACAGGCTTAATTCACCCCTCCACTTT.

This clonotype was recorded many times. The chain links TRBV6-2 or TRBV6-3 to TRBJ2-7, with 11 positions matching TRBD1. The CDR3 is 15 residues long. The germline gives CDR1 MNHEY, CDR2 SVGEGT. V was clipped by 6 bases and J by 1 base; unmatched bases: 5. The CDR3 DNA follows: TGTGCCAGCAGACCCGGACAGGGGGCATCCTACGAGCAGTACTTC. Protein product: CASRPGQGASYEQYF.

The genes are TRBV12-3 or TRBV12-4 and TRBJ1-2, with 9 bases identical to TRBD1. This CDR3 region has 15 residues. V lost 4 bases, J lost 5 bases, and 8 bases stayed unmatched. CDR3 region: CASSSSQGARYGYTF. The CDR3 DNA reads as TGTGCCAGCAGTTCCTCACAGGGGGCTCGGTATGGCTACACCTTC.

This clonotype occurred many times. The V call is TRBV29-1, the J call TRBJ2-5; D ambiguous. V was pared by 0 bases and J by 5 bases, with 10 bases between. CDR1 SQVTM and CDR2 ANQGSEA come from the germline V gene. CDR3 length equals 13 residues. This CDR3 reads CSVEDRTLETQYF. CDR3 coding DNA: TGCAGCGTTGAAGATCGAACCCTGGAGACCCAGTACTTC.

As concerns this clonotype: One end of the junction fails to match germline, which may point to a read error. The rearrangement joins TRBV6-1 to TRBJ1-1; 7 positions agree with TRBD1. The CDR3 extends over 15 amino acids. Germline V gene lookup returns CDR1 MNHNS and CDR2 SASEGT. CDR3: CASSELAGGNTEASF. The CDR3 DNA follows: TGTGCCAGCAGTGAATTGGCAGGGGGGAACACTGAAGCTTCCTTT.

This clonotype was detected ten times or more. V is TRBV29-1 and J is TRBJ2-7, with D perhaps matching TRBD2 (7 bases). Germline CDR1 reads SQVTM; CDR2 reads ANQGSEA. CDR3 length equals 14 residues. The V end was cut by 7 bases, the J end by 0 bases, with 16 bases between. The CDR3 region is CSGGGGHHSYEQYF. The CDR3 region has the DNA TGCAGCGGAGGCGGGGGACACCACTCCTACGAGCAGTACTTC.

The sample holds many counts of this clonotype. A read error is likely, as this CDR3 ends without the conserved phenylalanine or tryptophan. This chain joins TRBV12-5 and TRBJ1-1, with D unresolved. This CDR3 has 12 residues. Trimming cost V 5 bases and J 4 bases, with 8 bases left between them. CDR1 is LGHNT and CDR2 is FRNRAP in the germline V gene. CDR3 nucleotide sequence: TGTGCTAGTGGTCCCGACGGCACTGAAGCTTTCCTT. Translated: CASGPDGTEAFL.

This clonotype has at least ten counts. The chain uses TRBV6-1 and TRBJ2-5; 8 bases are shared with TRBD2. The ends lost 1 base at V and 1 base at J; junction bases unmatched: 2. The CDR3 loop spans 15 amino acids. Germline CDR1 MNHNS, CDR2 SASEGT. CDR3: CASSEGLALQETQYF. CDR3 DNA: TGTGCCAGCAGTGAAGGACTAGCGCTCCAAGAGACCCAGTACTTC.

Concerning this clonotype itself: Just one base apart from a much larger clone, this may be a read error. The V and J genes are TRBV6-5 and TRBJ1-1; TRBD1 agrees at 9 bases. J was trimmed by 7 bases and V by 3 bases; bases with no gene match: 9. This CDR3 contains 15 residues. Looked up from germline, CDR1 is MNHEY and CDR2 is SVGAGI. In DNA, the CDR3 is TGTGCCAGCAGTTATTACCCAACAGGGGGCATTGAAGCTTTCTTT. This codes for CASSYYPTGGIEAFF.

This clonotype showed up many times. This chain links TRBV6-1 with TRBJ1-5; D remains ambiguous. This CDR3 is built from 11 residues. Per the germline V gene, CDR1 is MNHNS and CDR2 is SASEGT. Trimming took 8 bases from V and 9 from J, leaving 11 bases between them. The CDR3 DNA is TGTGCCAGCGCCTTCCAAGGGCCCCAGCATTTT. Its translation: CASAFQGPQHF.

The rearrangement joins TRBV5-1 to TRBJ1-1; D possibly corresponds to TRBD1 (5 bases). The germline V gene has CDR1 SGHRS and CDR2 YFSETQ. The CDR3 extends over 12 amino acids. The V gene lost 0 bases and the J gene lost 12 bases, with 12 bases spanning the gap. CDR3 DNA: TGCGCCAGCAGCTTGGACGGGGGGAGATCTTTCTTT. This codes for CASSLDGGRSFF.

This clonotype appeared many times. This chain joins TRBV27 and TRBJ2-7; 9 positions agree with TRBD1. Germline loops: CDR1 MNHEY, CDR2 SMNVEV (reference sequence). Trimming took 6 bases from V and 3 from J; bases not matched to a gene: 6. The CDR3 has 14 residues. CDR3 protein: CASSPRDRVYEQYF. The CDR3, as DNA: TGTGCCAGCAGCCCCCGGGACAGGGTCTACGAGCAGTACTTC.

A few counts support this clonotype. Mismatch with germline at one junction end may stem from a read error. The V gene is TRBV20-1, the J gene TRBJ2-5; D might be TRBD2 (7 bases). Germline V CDR1 and CDR2: DFQATT, SNEGSKA (reference sequence). This CDR3 has 14 residues. CDR3 loop: CSASPGGGLEIQYF. The CDR3, as DNA: TGCAGTGCTAGTCCTGGCGGGGGCCTAGAGATCCAGTACTTC.

The chain carries TRBV20-1 and TRBJ1-2; 10 positions agree with TRBD1. Looked up from germline, CDR1 is DFQATT and CDR2 is SNEGSKA (reference sequence). This CDR3 has 15 residues. V was clipped by 6 bases and J by 0 bases; unmatched bases: 7. The CDR3 is CSAPTGTGANYGYTF. DNA of the CDR3: TGCAGTGCACCGACCGGGACAGGGGCTAACTATGGCTACACCTTC.